This paragraph covers one T cell receptor (beta chain) sequence. Its binding antigen is unknown. No qualities accompany the bases; no much larger clone lies one base away. Unmatched junction bases come to 5, with V trimmed by 5 bases and J by 4 bases. Measured from the cysteine to the phenylalanine, the CDR3 is 13 residues long. Kept here is only the CDR3 DNA, which spans 39 bases and is read in frame from base 1. CDR1 and CDR2, looked up from the germline V gene, are SGHTS and YDEGEE. This sample was included in a study of radiotherapy plus CTLA-4 blockade in lung cancer (dated by TCRdb to between 2018 and 2020). Background on the whole study: Among the enrolled patients, about 19% had an objective response, and about 30% reached disease control.

General study outcomes and caveats: TCR clones derived from tumors expanded in peripheral blood after treatment with radiotherapy and ipilimumab. Increased serum interferon-beta after radiation, together with early dynamic changes in blood T cell clones, were reported to be the strongest predictors of response.

The study tested focal radiation therapy combined with CTLA-4 blockade (ipilimumab) in patients with chemo-refractory metastatic non-small-cell lung cancer. The library was made by the immunoSEQ multiplex PCR assay. TCRdb holds this immuneACCESS table with in-frame rearrangements only. Some clones are missing; in checked studies, unresolved V genes explain under half, and the rest has no known cause. The sample table lists tens of thousands of clones, around 79% of them with a count of one. About 2.5% of the sample is held by the ten biggest clonotypes. Recombination linked TRBV5-8 to TRBJ2-7, and 8 bases in between align with TRBD1. The TCR originated in a human donor with non-small cell lung cancer whose response to radiotherapy plus ipilimumab could not be evaluated. The sample was peripheral blood, taken from a patient treated with radiotherapy plus ipilimumab. The DNA sequence is as follows: TGTGCCAGCAGTAGGACAGGGTATTACGAGCAGTACTTC. This encodes CASSRTGYYEQYF.